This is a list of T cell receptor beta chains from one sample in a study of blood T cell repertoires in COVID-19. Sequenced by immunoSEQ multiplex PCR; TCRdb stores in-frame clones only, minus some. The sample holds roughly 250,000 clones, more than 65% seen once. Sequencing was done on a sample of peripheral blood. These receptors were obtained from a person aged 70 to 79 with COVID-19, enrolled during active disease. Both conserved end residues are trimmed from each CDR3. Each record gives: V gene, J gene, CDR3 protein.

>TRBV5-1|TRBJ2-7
ASTPTGGVNSYEQY
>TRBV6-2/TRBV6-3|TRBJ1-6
ASSYPVQGNSPLH
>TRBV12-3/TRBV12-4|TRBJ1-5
ASSVTWQPQH
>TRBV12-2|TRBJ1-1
ASRSRQGKNTEAF
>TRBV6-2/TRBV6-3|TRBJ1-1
ASSRADRNTEAF
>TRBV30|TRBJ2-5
AWSARGGETQY
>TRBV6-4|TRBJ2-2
ASRRVAGTGELF
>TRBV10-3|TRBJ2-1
ATRGGIKDEQF
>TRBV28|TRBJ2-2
ASYRLAGATGELF
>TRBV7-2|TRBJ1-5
ASSLGPQGNQPQH
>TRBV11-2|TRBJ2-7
ASSLFRGTHEQY
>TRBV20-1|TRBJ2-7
SVRGRYEQY
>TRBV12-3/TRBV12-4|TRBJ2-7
ASSWGLYEQY
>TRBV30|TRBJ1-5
AWRADRYQPQH
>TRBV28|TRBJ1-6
ASGFRGAYNSPLH
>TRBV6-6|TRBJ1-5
ASSEADQPQH
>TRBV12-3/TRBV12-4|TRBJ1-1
ASSLDEAEAF
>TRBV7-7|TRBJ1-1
ATSPHMNTEAF
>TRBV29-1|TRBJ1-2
SVEKGGSRGYT
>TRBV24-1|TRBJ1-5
ATGVGQLDQPQH
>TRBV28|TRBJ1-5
ASTLGGGRGRQPQH